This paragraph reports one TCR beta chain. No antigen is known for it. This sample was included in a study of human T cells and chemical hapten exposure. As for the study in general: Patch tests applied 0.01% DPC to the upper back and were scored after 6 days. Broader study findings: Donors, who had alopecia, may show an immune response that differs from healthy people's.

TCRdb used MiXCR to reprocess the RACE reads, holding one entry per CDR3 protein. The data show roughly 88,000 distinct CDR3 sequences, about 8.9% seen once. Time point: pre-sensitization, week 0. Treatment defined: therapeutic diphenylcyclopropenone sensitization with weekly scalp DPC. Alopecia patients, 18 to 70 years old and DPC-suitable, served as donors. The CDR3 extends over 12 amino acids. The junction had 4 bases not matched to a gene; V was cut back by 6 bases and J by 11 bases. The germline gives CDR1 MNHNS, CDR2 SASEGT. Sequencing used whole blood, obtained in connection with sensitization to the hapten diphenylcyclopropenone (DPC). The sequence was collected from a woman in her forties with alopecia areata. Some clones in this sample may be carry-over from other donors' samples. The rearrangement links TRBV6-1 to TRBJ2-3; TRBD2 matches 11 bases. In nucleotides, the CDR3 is TGTGCCAGCAGCGATACTAGCGGGAGGCAGTATTTT. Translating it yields CASSDTSGRQYF.